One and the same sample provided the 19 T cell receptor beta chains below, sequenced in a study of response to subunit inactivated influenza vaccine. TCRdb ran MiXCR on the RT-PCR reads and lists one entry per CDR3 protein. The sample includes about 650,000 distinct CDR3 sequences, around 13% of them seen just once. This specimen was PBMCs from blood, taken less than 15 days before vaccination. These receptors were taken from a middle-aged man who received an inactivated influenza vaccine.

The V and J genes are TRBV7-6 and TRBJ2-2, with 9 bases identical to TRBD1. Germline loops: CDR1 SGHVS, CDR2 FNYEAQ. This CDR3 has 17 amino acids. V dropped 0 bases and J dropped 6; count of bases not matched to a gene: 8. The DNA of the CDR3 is TGTGCCAGCAGCTTAGCGGGTACAGGGGGCTCGTCCGGGGAGCTGTTTTTT. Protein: CASSLAGTGGSSGELFF.

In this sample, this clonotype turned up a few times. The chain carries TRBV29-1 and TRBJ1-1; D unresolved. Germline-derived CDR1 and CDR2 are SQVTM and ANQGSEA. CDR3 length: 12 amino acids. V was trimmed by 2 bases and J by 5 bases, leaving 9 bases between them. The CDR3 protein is CSVEPGGTEAFF. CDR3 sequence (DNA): TGCAGCGTTGAACCCGGTGGTACTGAAGCTTTCTTT.

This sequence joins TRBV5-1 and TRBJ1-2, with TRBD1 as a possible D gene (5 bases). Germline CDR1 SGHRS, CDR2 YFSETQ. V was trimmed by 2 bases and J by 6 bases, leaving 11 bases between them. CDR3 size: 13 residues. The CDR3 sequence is CASSFTGADGYTF. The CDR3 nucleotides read TGCGCCAGCAGCTTCACCGGGGCGGATGGCTACACCTTC.

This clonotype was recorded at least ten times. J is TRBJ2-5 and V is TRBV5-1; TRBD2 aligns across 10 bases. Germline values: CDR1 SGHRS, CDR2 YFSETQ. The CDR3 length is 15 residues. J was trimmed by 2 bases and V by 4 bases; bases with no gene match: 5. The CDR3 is CASSGGTSEQETQYF. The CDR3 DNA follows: TGCGCCAGCAGCGGCGGGACTAGCGAACAAGAGACCCAGTACTTC.

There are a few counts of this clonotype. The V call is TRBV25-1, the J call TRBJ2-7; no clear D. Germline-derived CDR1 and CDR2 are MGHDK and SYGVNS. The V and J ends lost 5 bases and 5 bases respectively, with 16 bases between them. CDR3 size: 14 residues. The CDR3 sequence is CASSYPGNLNEQYF. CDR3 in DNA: TGTGCCAGCAGTTATCCAGGAAACTTAAACGAGCAGTACTTC.

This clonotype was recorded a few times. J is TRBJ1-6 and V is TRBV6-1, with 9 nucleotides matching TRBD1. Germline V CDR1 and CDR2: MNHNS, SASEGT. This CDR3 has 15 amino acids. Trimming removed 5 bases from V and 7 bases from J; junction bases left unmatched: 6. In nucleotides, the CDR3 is TGTGCCAGCAGTCCGACCGGGACAGGGAATTCACCCCTCCACTTT. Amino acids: CASSPTGTGNSPLHF.

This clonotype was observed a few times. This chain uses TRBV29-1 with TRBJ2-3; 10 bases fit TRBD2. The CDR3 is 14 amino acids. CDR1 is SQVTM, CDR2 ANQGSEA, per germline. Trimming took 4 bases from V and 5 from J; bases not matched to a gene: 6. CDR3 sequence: CSVANLAGVDTQYF. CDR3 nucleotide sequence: TGCAGCGTTGCCAACCTAGCGGGGGTAGATACGCAGTATTTT.

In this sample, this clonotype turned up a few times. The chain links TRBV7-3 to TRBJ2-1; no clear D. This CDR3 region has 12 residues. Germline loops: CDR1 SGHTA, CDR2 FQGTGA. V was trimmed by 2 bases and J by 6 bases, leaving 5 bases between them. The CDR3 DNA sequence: TGTGCCAGCAGCTTAGATGTCAATGAGCAGTTCTTC. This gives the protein CASSLDVNEQFF.

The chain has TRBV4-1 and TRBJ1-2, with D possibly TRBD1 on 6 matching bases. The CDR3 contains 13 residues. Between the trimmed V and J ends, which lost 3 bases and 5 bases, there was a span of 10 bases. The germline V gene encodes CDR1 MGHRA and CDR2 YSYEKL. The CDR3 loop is CASSHPGQYGYTF. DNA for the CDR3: TGCGCCAGCAGCCACCCCGGACAGTATGGCTACACCTTC.

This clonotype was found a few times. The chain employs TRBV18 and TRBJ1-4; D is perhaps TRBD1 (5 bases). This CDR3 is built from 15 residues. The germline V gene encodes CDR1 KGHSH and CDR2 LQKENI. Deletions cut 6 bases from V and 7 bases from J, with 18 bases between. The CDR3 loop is CASSQRGVSGEKLFF. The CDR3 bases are TGTGCCAGCTCCCAGAGAGGGGTTTCGGGTGAAAAACTGTTTTTT.

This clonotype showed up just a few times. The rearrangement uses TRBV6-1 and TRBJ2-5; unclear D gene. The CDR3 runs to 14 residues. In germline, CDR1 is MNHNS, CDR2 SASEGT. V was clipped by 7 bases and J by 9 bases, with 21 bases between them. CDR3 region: CASTILGSQNAQYF. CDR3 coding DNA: TGTGCCAGCACGATCCTGGGATCCCAAAACGCCCAGTACTTC.

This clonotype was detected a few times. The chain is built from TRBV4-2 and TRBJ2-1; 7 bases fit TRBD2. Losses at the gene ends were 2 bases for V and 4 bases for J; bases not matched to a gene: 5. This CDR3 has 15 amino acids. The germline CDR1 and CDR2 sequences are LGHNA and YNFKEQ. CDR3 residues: CASSQNRGEYNEQFF. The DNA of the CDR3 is TGTGCCAGCAGCCAAAACCGGGGGGAGTACAATGAGCAGTTCTTC.

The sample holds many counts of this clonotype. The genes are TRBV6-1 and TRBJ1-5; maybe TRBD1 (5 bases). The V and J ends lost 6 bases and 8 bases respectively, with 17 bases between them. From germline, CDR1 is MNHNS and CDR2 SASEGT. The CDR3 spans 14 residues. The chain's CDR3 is CASSVGLGGEPQHF. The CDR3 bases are TGTGCCAGCAGCGTAGGTTTGGGGGGAGAGCCCCAGCATTTT.

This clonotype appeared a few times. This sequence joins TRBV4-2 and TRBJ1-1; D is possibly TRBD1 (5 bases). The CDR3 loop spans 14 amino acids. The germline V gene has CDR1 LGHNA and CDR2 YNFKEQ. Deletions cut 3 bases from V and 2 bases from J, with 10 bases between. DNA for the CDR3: TGTGCCAGCAGCCAGCGCAGGGAAAACACTGAAGCTTTCTTT. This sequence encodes CASSQRRENTEAFF.

Here the CDR3 reads CASSLSWAGETPTDTQYF. The CDR3 DNA is TGTGCCAGCAGCTTATCGTGGGCTGGCGAAACCCCCACAGATACGCAGTATTTT. The V and J genes are TRBV7-2 and TRBJ2-3, with no clear D. V lost 2 bases and J 2 bases, leaving 20 bases between the germline ends. The CDR3 totals 18 residues. CDR1 SGHTA and CDR2 FQGNSA come from the germline V gene. Together with reference TRBV7-2 and TRBJ2-3, the CDR3 gives the full variable domain: GAGVSQSPSNKVTEKGKDVELRCDPISGHTALYWYRQSLGQGLEFLIYFQGNSAPDKSGLPSDRFSAERTGGSVSTLTIQRTQQEDSAVYLCASSLSWAGETPTDTQYFGPGTRLTVL.

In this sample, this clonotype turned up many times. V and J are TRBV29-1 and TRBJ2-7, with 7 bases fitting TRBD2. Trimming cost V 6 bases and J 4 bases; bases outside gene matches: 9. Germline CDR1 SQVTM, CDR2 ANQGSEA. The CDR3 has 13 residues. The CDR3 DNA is TGCAGCGTGAGGACTAGTGAGAGTTACGAGCAGTACTTC. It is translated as CSVRTSESYEQYF.

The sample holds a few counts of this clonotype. The CDR3: CASSLSRNSYEQYF. CDR3 sequence (DNA): TGTGCCAGCAGCTTATCCCGCAACTCCTACGAGCAGTACTTC. The chain has TRBV7-2 and TRBJ2-7; no clear D gene. CDR1 is SGHTA and CDR2 is FQGNSA in the germline V gene. The length of the CDR3 is 14 residues. V was trimmed by 2 bases and J by 0 bases, leaving 8 bases between them.

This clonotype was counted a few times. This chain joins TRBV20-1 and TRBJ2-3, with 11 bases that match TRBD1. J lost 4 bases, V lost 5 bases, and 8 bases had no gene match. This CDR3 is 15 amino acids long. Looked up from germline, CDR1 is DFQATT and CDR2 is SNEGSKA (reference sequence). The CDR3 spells CSARSPGQGADTQYF. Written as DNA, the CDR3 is TGCAGTGCTCGAAGTCCGGGACAGGGGGCAGATACGCAGTATTTT.

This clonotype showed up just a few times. This chain's CDR3 is CASSRLAGEGNTGELFF. The CDR3 DNA reads TGTGCCAGCAGCAGACTAGCGGGAGAGGGAAACACCGGGGAGCTGTTTTTT. The J gene is TRBJ2-2, the V gene TRBV7-9, with 12 bases aligning to TRBD2. The germline V gene encodes CDR1 SEHNR and CDR2 FQNEAQ (reference sequence). This CDR3 region has 17 residues. Germline trimming cut 5 bases from V and 2 bases from J; bases unmatched to any gene: 6.